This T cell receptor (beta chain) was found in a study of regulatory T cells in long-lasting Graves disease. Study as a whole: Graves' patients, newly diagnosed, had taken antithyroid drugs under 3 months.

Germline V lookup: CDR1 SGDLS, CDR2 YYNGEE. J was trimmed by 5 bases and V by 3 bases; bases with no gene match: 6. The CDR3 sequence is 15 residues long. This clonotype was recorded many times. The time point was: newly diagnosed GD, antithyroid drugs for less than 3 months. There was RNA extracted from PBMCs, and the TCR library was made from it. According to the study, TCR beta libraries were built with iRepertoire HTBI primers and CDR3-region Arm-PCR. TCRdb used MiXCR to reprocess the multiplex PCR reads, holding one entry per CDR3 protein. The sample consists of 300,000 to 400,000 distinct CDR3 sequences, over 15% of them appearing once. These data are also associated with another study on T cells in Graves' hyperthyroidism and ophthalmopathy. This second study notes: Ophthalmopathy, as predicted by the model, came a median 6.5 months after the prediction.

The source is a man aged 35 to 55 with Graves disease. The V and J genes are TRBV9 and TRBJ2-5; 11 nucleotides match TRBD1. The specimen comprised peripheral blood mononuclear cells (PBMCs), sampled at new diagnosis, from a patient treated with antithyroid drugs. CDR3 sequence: CASSGGTGGWETQYF. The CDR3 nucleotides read TGTGCCAGCAGCGGTGGGACAGGGGGATGGGAGACCCAGTACTTC. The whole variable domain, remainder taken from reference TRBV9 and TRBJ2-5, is DSGVTQTPKHLITATGQRVTLRCSPRSGDLSVYWYQQSLDQGLQFLIQYYNGEERAKGNILERFSAQQFPDLHSELNLSSLELGDSALYFCASSGGTGGWETQYFGPGTRLLVL.